This entry is about one TCR beta chain. Antigen unknown. This sample is drawn from a study of cytomegalovirus exposure and HLA in healthy donors. The overall study: Later analysis reported that the roughly 130 validation repertoires shared the platform of the roughly 710 first-cohort repertoires. Overall study findings and caveats: Many donors shared some public TCRs, even though most TCR sequences were rare. As was reported, the classifier diagnosed cytomegalovirus status with high specificity and sensitivity. Listed as cytomegalovirus-associated were 150 to 200 TCR beta chains.

Measured with immunoSEQ multiplex PCR; TCRdb has only the in-frame clones, and not every one. This sample has 130,000 to 150,000 clones, with 85% to 90% found just once. J lost 5 bases, V lost 4 bases, and 11 bases had no gene match. Germline CDR1 and CDR2: SGHRS and YFSETQ. CDR3 length: 17 amino acids. This TCR derives from a woman aged 30 to 39 in good health and CMV-seropositive. The V gene is TRBV5-1, the J gene TRBJ2-3; TRBD1 aligns across 12 bases. Sequencing used PBMCs. In nucleotides, the CDR3 is TGCGCCAGCAGCGCCGGGACAGGGGGCAGTTTCGGAGATACGCAGTATTTT. This gives the protein CASSAGTGGSFGDTQYF.